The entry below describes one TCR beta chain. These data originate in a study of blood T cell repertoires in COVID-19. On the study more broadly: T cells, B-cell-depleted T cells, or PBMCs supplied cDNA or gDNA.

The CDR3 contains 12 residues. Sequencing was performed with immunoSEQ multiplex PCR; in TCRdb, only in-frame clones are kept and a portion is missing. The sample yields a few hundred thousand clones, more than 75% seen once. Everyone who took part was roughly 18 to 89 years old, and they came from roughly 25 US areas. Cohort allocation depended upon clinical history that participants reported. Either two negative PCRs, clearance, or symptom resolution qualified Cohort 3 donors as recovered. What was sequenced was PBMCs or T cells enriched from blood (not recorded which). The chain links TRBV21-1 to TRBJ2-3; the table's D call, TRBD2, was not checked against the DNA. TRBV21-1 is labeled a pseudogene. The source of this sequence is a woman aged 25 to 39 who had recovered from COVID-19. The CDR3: CASSPGADTQYF. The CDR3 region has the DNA TGTGCCAGCAGCCCGGGGGCAGATACGCAGTATTTT.